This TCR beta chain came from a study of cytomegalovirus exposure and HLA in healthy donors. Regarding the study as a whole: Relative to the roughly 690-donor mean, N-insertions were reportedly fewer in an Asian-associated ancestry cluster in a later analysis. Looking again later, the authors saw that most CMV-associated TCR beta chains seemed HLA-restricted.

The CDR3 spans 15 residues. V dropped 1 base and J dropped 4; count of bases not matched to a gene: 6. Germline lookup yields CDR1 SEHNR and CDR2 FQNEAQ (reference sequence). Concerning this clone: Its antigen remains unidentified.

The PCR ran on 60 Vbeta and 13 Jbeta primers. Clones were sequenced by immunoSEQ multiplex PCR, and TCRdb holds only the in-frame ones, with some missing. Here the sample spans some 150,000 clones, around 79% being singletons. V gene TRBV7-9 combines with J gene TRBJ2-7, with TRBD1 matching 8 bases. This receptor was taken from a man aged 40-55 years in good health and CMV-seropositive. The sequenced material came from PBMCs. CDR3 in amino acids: CASSLGQGIGYEQYF. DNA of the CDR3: TGTGCCAGCAGCTTAGGACAGGGGATTGGGTACGAGCAGTACTTC. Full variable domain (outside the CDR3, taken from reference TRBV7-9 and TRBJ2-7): DTGVSQNPRHKITKRGQNVTFRCDPISEHNRLYWYRQTLGQGPEFLTYFQNEAQLEKSRLLSDRFSAERPKGSFSTLEIQRTEQGDSAMYLCASSLGQGIGYEQYFGPGTRLTVT.